The source of this T cell receptor (beta chain) is a study of cytomegalovirus exposure and HLA in healthy donors. General study results and limits: High specificity and sensitivity for cytomegalovirus status were reported for the classifier.

Germline V gene lookup returns CDR1 GTSNPN and CDR2 SVGIG (reference sequence). The CDR3 has 14 residues. Between the trimmed V and J ends, which lost 1 base and 4 bases, there was a span of 13 bases. As regards this clone: Its antigen is not identified.

Assay: immunoSEQ multiplex PCR; the TCRdb copy retains only in-frame clones and omits some. The sample shows approximately 62,000 clones, 92% of them seen only once. What was sequenced was PBMCs. The receptor comes from a woman aged 18-29 years in good health and CMV-seronegative. This chain connects TRBV30 to TRBJ2-5; D may be TRBD2 (6 bases). CDR3 amino acids: CAWSETSPVETQYF. The CDR3 DNA is TGTGCCTGGAGTGAAACTAGCCCCGTAGAGACCCAGTACTTC.